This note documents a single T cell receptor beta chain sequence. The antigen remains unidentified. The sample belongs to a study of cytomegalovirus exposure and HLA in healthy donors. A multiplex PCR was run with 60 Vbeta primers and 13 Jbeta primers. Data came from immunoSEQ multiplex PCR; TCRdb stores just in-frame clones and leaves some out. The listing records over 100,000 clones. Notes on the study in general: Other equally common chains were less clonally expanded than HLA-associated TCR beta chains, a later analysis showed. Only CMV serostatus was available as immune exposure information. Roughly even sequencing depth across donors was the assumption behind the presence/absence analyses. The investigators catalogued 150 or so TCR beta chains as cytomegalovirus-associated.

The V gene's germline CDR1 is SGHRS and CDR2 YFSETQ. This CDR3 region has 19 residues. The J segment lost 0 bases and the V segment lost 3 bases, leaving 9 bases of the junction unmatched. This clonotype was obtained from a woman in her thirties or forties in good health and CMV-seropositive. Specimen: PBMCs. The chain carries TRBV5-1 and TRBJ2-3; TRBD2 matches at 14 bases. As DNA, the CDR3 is TGCGCCAGCAGCTCTGGACTAGCGGGAGGCCAACCTAGCACAGATACGCAGTATTTT. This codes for CASSSGLAGGQPSTDTQYF.